This T cell receptor beta chain was sequenced for a study of cytomegalovirus exposure and HLA in healthy donors. About the research overall: Unique TCR beta sequences numbering some 110 million came from approximately 180 million T cells in an earlier analysis. There were 65 million to 85 million unique TCRs (from HLA-typed donors) in an early data release.

Trimming cost V 4 bases and J 3 bases; bases outside gene matches: 8. The germline V gene has CDR1 SGHNT and CDR2 YYREEE (reference sequence). This CDR3 region has 17 residues. The PCR employed 60 Vbeta primers together with 13 Jbeta primers. Produced via immunoSEQ multiplex PCR; TCRdb's table is partial and in-frame only. There are around 140,000 clones in the sample, with about 1.4% held by the top ten. Concerning this clone: Its antigen is as yet unknown.

Findings of the study overall: In a later analysis, productive TCRs from donors in an Asian-associated ancestry cluster reportedly carried fewer N-insertions than the cohort mean.

The material sequenced was PBMCs. V is TRBV5-4 and J is TRBJ2-1, with 12 bases fitting TRBD2. This clonotype was obtained from a woman aged 40 to 50 in good health and CMV-seronegative. CDR3 DNA sequence: TGTGCCAGCAGCCGGACTAGCGGGGCCGCTTTCTACAATGAGCAGTTCTTC. Protein: CASSRTSGAAFYNEQFF.